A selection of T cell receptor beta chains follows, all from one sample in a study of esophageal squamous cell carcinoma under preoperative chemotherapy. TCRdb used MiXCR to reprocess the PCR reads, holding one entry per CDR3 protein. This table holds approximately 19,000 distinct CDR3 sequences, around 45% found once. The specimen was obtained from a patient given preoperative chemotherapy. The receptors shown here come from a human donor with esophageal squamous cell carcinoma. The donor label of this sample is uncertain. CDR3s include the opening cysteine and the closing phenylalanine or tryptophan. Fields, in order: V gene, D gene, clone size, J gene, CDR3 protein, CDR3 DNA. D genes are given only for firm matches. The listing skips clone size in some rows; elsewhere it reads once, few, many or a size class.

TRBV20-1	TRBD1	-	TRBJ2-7	CSAIPWDRSYEQYF	TGCAGTGCTATTCCTTGGGACAGATCCTACGAGCAGTACTTC
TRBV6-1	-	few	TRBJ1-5	CASSQSSYQPQHF	TGTGCCAGCAGCCAATCCTCATATCAGCCCCAGCATTTT
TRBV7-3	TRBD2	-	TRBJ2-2	CASSLLAGGANTGAQFF	TGTGCCAGCAGCTTACTAGCGGGAGGGGCGAACACCGGTGCGCAGTTTTTT
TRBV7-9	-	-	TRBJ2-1	CASSLASGSPYTVYNEQFF	TGTGCCAGCAGCTTAGCGAGCGGATCCCCTTACACCGTTTACAATGAGCAGTTCTTC
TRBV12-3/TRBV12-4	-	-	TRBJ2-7	CASSFVGEEQYF	TGTGCCAGCAGTTTTGTAGGGGAGGAGCAGTACTTC
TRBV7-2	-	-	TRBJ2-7	CASSLGSMGAYEQYF	TGTGCCAGCAGCCTAGGGAGCATGGGGGCCTACGAGCAGTACTTC
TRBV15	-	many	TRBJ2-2	CATSRDRSPNTGELFF	TGTGCCACCAGCAGAGATCGGTCACCGAACACCGGGGAGCTGTTTTTT
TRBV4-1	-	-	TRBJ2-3	CASSQLWESTDTQYF	TGCGCCAGCAGCCAATTGTGGGAGAGCACAGATACGCAGTATTTT
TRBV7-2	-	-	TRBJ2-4	CASSARGLGAKDMQYF	TGTGCCAGCAGCGCACGGGGGCTGGGGGCCAAAGATATGCAGTACTTC
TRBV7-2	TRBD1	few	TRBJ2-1	CASSRTGTGGGQFF	TGTGCCAGCAGCCGGACCGGGACAGGGGGAGGACAGTTCTTC
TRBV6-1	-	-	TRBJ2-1	CASLQALGTDTQFF	TGTGCCAGCCTACAGGCGCTGGGCACAGATACGCAGTTCTTC
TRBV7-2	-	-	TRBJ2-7	CASSLSVDYIYEQYF	TGTGCCAGCAGCTTAAGTGTCGACTACATCTACGAGCAGTACTTC
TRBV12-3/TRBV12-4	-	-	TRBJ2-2	CASSLFRVDTGELFF	TGTGCCAGCAGTTTATTCAGGGTAGACACCGGGGAGCTGTTTTTT
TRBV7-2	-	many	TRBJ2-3	CASSLDSGGTDTQYF	TGTGCCAGCAGCTTAGACAGCGGAGGCACAGATACGCAGTATTTT
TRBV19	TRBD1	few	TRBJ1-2	CASSISGTAYGYTF	TGTGCCAGTAGTATATCCGGGACAGCCTATGGCTACACCTTC
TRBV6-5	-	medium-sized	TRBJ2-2	CASSYSRGIGTGELFF	TGTGCCAGCAGTTATTCCAGGGGAATAGGCACCGGGGAGCTGTTTTTT
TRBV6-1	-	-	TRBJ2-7	CASSPPEGEQYF	TGTGCCAGCAGTCCCCCGGAGGGGGAGCAGTACTTC
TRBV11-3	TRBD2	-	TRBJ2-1	CASSRLAGVRNEQFF	TGTGCCAGCAGCCGACTAGCGGGAGTAAGGAATGAGCAGTTCTTC
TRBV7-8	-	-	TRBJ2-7	CASSPAGLGYEQYF	TGTGCCAGCAGCCCTGCGGGGCTAGGTTACGAGCAGTACTTC